One and the same sample provided the 28 T cell receptor beta chains below, sequenced in a study of blood T cell repertoires in COVID-19. This table comes from immunoSEQ multiplex PCR, and its TCRdb copy is limited to in-frame clones, with some not included. The table shows 25,000 to 35,000 clones, with about 85% occurring only once. Sequencing was carried out using peripheral blood. These receptors all come from a human donor in a cohort sampled during active COVID-19.

The chain employs TRBV10-1 and TRBJ2-1; TRBD2 matches at 7 bases. The J segment lost 0 bases and the V segment lost 6 bases, leaving 11 bases of the junction unmatched. From germline, CDR1 is WNHNN and CDR2 SYGVQD (reference sequence). The CDR3 is 17 residues long. The chain's CDR3 is CASSRAGVLSSYNEQFF. DNA for the CDR3: TGCGCCAGCAGCCGGGCGGGGGTTCTTAGCTCCTACAATGAGCAGTTCTTC.

The CDR3: CSVTGRYTDTQYF. The CDR3 nucleotides are TGCAGCGTTACCGGGAGGTACACAGATACGCAGTATTTT. This sequence joins TRBV29-1 and TRBJ2-3; TRBD2 agrees at 7 bases. The length of the CDR3 is 13 residues. Trimming cost V 5 bases and J 2 bases; bases outside gene matches: 4. In germline, CDR1 is SQVTM, CDR2 ANQGSEA.

J is TRBJ2-5 and V is TRBV5-1; D perhaps matches TRBD2 (6 bases). The V gene lost 0 bases and the J gene lost 5 bases, with 17 bases spanning the gap. The germline CDR1 and CDR2 sequences are SGHRS and YFSETQ. The CDR3 length is 16 residues. The CDR3 nucleotides read TGCGCCAGCAGCTTGGATATCGGGGGAGGTTGGGAGACCCAGTACTTC. This gives the protein CASSLDIGGGWETQYF. The whole variable domain, filled in from reference TRBV5-1 and TRBJ2-5, reads KAGVTQTPRYLIKTRGQQVTLSCSPISGHRSVSWYQQTPGQGLQFLFEYFSETQRNKGNFPGRFSGRQFSNSRSEMNVSTLELGDSALYLCASSLDIGGGWETQYFGPGTRLLVL.

V is TRBV5-6 and J is TRBJ1-2, with a tentative D call TRBD1 (5 bases). Germline CDR1 reads SGHDT; CDR2 reads YYEEEE. There are 16 residues in the CDR3. V gave up 0 bases and J gave up 0 bases, with 12 bases separating them. The CDR3 here is CASSLADTGTNYGYTF. For the CDR3, the DNA is TGTGCCAGCAGCTTGGCCGACACAGGCACTAACTATGGCTACACCTTC.

This chain connects TRBV18 to TRBJ1-1, with D tentatively TRBD1 (5 bases). Germline V gene sequence: CDR1 KGHSH, CDR2 LQKENI. Trimming removed 4 bases at V and 0 bases at J, with 12 bases between. The CDR3 is 15 residues long. The DNA for the CDR3 is TGTGCCAGCTCACGCTCAGGGTTTATGAACACTGAAGCTTTCTTT. As protein: CASSRSGFMNTEAFF.

This chain connects TRBV12-1 to TRBJ2-2; TRBD1 is the table's D call and was not checked against the DNA. TRBV12-1 is given as a pseudogene. This CDR3 is built from 14 residues. The CDR3 sequence is CASIGQRHTGELFF. CDR3 DNA: TGTGCCAGCATCGGACAGAGACACACCGGGGAGCTGTTTTTT.

The rearrangement joins TRBV27 to TRBJ2-1, with 7 bases matching TRBD2. CDR1 MNHEY and CDR2 SMNVEV come from the germline V gene (reference sequence). This CDR3 comprises 15 residues. Trimming at V came to 6 bases and at J to 5 bases, leaving 10 bases not matched to a gene. CDR3 protein: CASSLGRERNNEQFF. DNA for the CDR3: TGTGCCAGCAGCCTCGGGCGGGAGAGGAACAATGAGCAGTTCTTC.

The chain recombines TRBV27 with TRBJ2-1, with TRBD2 matching over 9 bases. V gave up 0 bases and J gave up 8 bases; unmatched junction bases: 17. Germline V gene lookup returns CDR1 MNHEY and CDR2 SMNVEV (reference sequence). CDR3 length equals 19 residues. Written as DNA, the CDR3 is TGTGCCAGCAGTTTATCCAGGGCCCTAGGAGCGGGGGGAAGGGATGAGCAGTTCTTC. Its translation: CASSLSRALGAGGRDEQFF.

In its sample, this clone was seen once. The chain has TRBV6-5 and TRBJ1-5; D is undetermined. This CDR3 has 13 amino acids. V was trimmed by 4 bases and J by 4 bases, leaving 8 bases between them. Per the germline V gene, CDR1 is MNHEY and CDR2 is SVGAGI. Here the CDR3 reads CASSFQENQPQHF. The CDR3 nucleotides read TGTGCCAGCAGTTTCCAGGAAAATCAGCCCCAGCATTTT.

This clone was recorded only once. The rearrangement links TRBV3-1 (or the pseudogene TRBV3-2) to TRBJ2-5; D is unclear. Trimming removed 0 bases at V and 4 bases at J, with 6 bases between. The CDR3 is 13 amino acids. Germline V gene data show CDR1 as LGHDT and CDR2 as YNNKEL (reference sequence). The CDR3 DNA sequence: TGTGCCAGCAGCCAAGAAGGCGGAGAGACCCAGTACTTC. This translates into CASSQEGGETQYF.

This clone appeared once. The chain carries TRBV7-8 and TRBJ1-2; D perhaps matches TRBD1 (5 bases). Germline values: CDR1 SGHVS, CDR2 FQNEAQ. V lost 5 bases to trimming and J lost 4 bases, with 14 bases between them. This CDR3 has 14 residues. The CDR3: CASSPGDSVYGYTF. The CDR3 DNA follows: TGTGCCAGCAGCCCAGGTGACAGCGTCTATGGCTACACCTTC.

The chain joins TRBV28 to TRBJ2-3, with TRBD2 matching 14 bases. Germline CDR1 and CDR2: MDHEN and SYDVKM. This CDR3 has 16 amino acids. V shed 5 bases, J shed 4 bases, and the junction held 5 bases outside the gene matches. The chain's CDR3 is CASSLRLAGGPDTQYF. CDR3 DNA sequence: TGTGCCAGCAGTCTGAGACTAGCGGGAGGGCCAGATACGCAGTATTTT.

This sequence joins TRBV7-8 and TRBJ2-7; TRBD1 matches 7 bases. J lost 0 bases, V lost 5 bases, and 10 bases had no gene match. The CDR3 consists of 16 residues. Germline assignment: CDR1 SGHVS and CDR2 FQNEAQ. The CDR3 DNA is TGTGCCAGCAGCCTTGGGACAGCGTCAGGCTCCTACGAGCAGTACTTC. Translating gives CASSLGTASGSYEQYF.

J is TRBJ2-7 and V is TRBV18, with D perhaps TRBD2 (6 bases). This CDR3 contains 14 residues. Trimming cost V 5 bases and J 1 base, with 12 bases left between them. Germline V lookup: CDR1 KGHSH, CDR2 LQKENI. Here the CDR3 DNA reads TGTGCCAGCTCATTACCTAGCGAGTCCTACGAGCAGTACTTC. Its translation is CASSLPSESYEQYF.

The rearrangement joins TRBV7-9 to TRBJ1-2; TRBD1 might be the D (5 bases). Germline values: CDR1 SEHNR, CDR2 FQNEAQ (reference sequence). V dropped 6 bases and J dropped 6 bases, with 11 bases sitting between them. This CDR3 has 12 amino acids. In DNA, the CDR3 is TGTGCCAGCAGGCCCCTAGGGGATGGCTACACCTTC. Translating gives CASRPLGDGYTF.

J is TRBJ1-6 and V is TRBV2, with TRBD1 identical over 11 bases. This CDR3 has 15 residues. Germline V gene sequence: CDR1 SNHLY, CDR2 FYNNEI. The trim removed 1 base at V and 8 bases at J, leaving 1 base unmatched. Here the CDR3 reads CASSEGDRGYSPLHF. The CDR3 region has the DNA TGTGCCAGCAGTGAAGGGGACAGGGGGTATTCACCCCTCCACTTT.

The rearrangement joins TRBV6-2 or TRBV6-3 to TRBJ2-7; TRBD1 matches 9 bases. J was trimmed by 5 bases and V by 0 bases; bases with no gene match: 8. This CDR3 has 16 residues. Germline CDR1 and CDR2: MNHEY and SVGEGT. The CDR3 reads CASSYSRGQGSDEQYF. Written as DNA, the CDR3 is TGTGCCAGCAGTTACTCTAGGGGACAGGGATCTGACGAGCAGTACTTC.

The rearrangement uses TRBV9 and TRBJ1-3; unclear D gene. The CDR3 spans 17 residues. Germline V CDR1 and CDR2: SGDLS, YYNGEE. V was trimmed by 0 bases and J by 3 bases, leaving 16 bases between them. The chain's CDR3 is CASSVGAGGSDGNTIYF. In DNA form, the CDR3 reads TGTGCCAGCAGCGTAGGAGCAGGAGGGTCTGATGGAAACACCATATATTTT.

The V call is TRBV19, the J call TRBJ2-7, with D perhaps TRBD2 (7 bases). The CDR3 spans 13 residues. The germline CDR1 and CDR2 sequences are LNHDA and SQIVND (reference sequence). Trimming took 7 bases from V and 0 from J, leaving 10 bases between them. The CDR3 region is CASKGGDSYEQYF. Here the CDR3 DNA reads TGTGCCAGTAAAGGGGGGGACTCCTACGAGCAGTACTTC. Supplemented by reference TRBV19 and TRBJ2-7, the full variable domain reads DGGITQSPKYLFRKEGQNVTLSCEQNLNHDAMYWYRQDPGQGLRLIYYSQIVNDFQKGDIAEGYSVSREKKESFPLTVTSAQKNPTAFYLCASKGGDSYEQYFGPGTRLTVT.

The J gene is TRBJ2-7, the V gene TRBV19; TRBD1 might be the D (6 bases). The CDR3 has 15 amino acids. Germline CDR1 reads LNHDA; CDR2 reads SQIVND (reference sequence). The V end lost 6 bases, the J end lost 0 bases, and 15 bases lay between the germline ends. The CDR3 region has the DNA TGTGCCAGTAGCCAGACCGCAGGGGCCTCCTACGAGCAGTACTTC. Residues: CASSQTAGASYEQYF.

The chain employs TRBV5-4 and TRBJ1-5, with D maybe TRBD1 (5 bases). V was pared by 0 bases and J by 4 bases, with 5 bases between. This CDR3 comprises 13 residues. Germline V lookup: CDR1 SGHNT, CDR2 YYREEE (reference sequence). This CDR3 is CASSLGQNQPQHF. CDR3 bases: TGTGCCAGCAGCTTGGGACAGAATCAGCCCCAGCATTTT.

The genes are TRBV2 and TRBJ2-1; D perhaps matches TRBD1 (6 bases). Trimming stripped 2 bases from V and 0 bases from J, with 8 bases between. CDR3 length: 15 amino acids. Germline loops: CDR1 SNHLY, CDR2 FYNNEI. The DNA of the CDR3 is TGTGCCAGCAGTGAAAGAGGGGGCTCCTACAATGAGCAGTTCTTC. As protein: CASSERGGSYNEQFF.

The genes are TRBV11-3 and TRBJ1-1, with a weak D call TRBD1 (5 bases). Per the germline V gene, CDR1 is SGHNT and CDR2 is YENEEA. Between the trimmed V and J ends, which lost 4 bases and 1 base, there was a span of 7 bases. This CDR3 has 13 residues. Here the CDR3 DNA reads TGTGCCAGCAGCTCTCAGGGGAACACTGAAGCTTTCTTT. It encodes CASSSQGNTEAFF.

This clone was seen a handful of times. The chain combines TRBV28 with TRBJ2-2, with TRBD2 as a possible D gene (6 bases). With 3 bases removed from V and 2 bases from J, the gap between germline ends came to 10 bases. CDR1 is MDHEN, CDR2 SYDVKM, per germline. The CDR3 length is 15 residues. The CDR3 loop reads CASSLFGGNTGELFF. CDR3 nucleotides: TGTGCCAGCAGTTTGTTCGGGGGTAACACCGGGGAGCTGTTTTTT.

This clone showed up just a few times. This rearrangement joins TRBV2 to TRBJ1-3; no firm D call. The V end was cut by 8 bases, the J end by 0 bases, with 11 bases between. Germline V CDR1 and CDR2: SNHLY, FYNNEI. The CDR3 loop spans 14 amino acids. The CDR3 sequence is CASDTRDSGNTIYF. In DNA, the CDR3 is TGTGCCAGCGATACGAGGGACTCTGGAAACACCATATATTTT.

This clone was recorded a few times. The chain recombines TRBV29-1 with TRBJ2-7; TRBD1 matches at 8 bases. Germline V lookup: CDR1 SQVTM, CDR2 ANQGSEA. V gave up 6 bases and J gave up 0 bases; unmatched junction bases: 7. The CDR3 consists of 14 residues. This CDR3 reads CSVAGGNVSYEQYF. The CDR3 bases are TGCAGCGTAGCAGGGGGCAACGTCTCCTACGAGCAGTACTTC.

The chain is built from TRBV2 and TRBJ2-1; 8 bases align to TRBD1. CDR1 and CDR2 (germline): SNHLY, FYNNEI. This CDR3 has 14 residues. Trimming cost V 6 bases and J 8 bases; bases outside gene matches: 9. The CDR3 loop reads CASRRTGSRDEQFF. CDR3 sequence (DNA): TGTGCCAGCAGGAGGACAGGGAGTAGAGATGAGCAGTTCTTC.

This clone has just a few counts. The J gene is TRBJ2-7, the V gene TRBV7-8, with D possibly being TRBD2 (6 bases). Germline values: CDR1 SGHVS, CDR2 FQNEAQ. The ends were cut back, 5 bases at V and 7 bases at J, with 12 bases in the middle. The CDR3 runs to 12 residues. CDR3 nucleotides: TGTGCCAGCAGCGGGGGGTTCAGTGAGCAGTACTTC. Translated, it gives CASSGGFSEQYF.